The rows below give T cell receptor beta chains drawn from one sample of a study of T-cell memory formation after mild COVID-19. TCRdb called the 5' RACE reads again in MiXCR, with one record for every CDR3 protein. The repertoire consists of approximately 100,000 distinct CDR3 sequences, with 9.5% to 15% occurring once and the leading ten covering more than 25%. Sample: PBMCs or a T cell subset sorted from them (not recorded which). The source is an adult woman who had mild COVID-19 (a few samples of this study predate the infection). Cell type and time point are not known. The CDR3 runs from the conserved cysteine through the conserved F or W. A D gene is named only where the DNA matches it firmly. Clone size is not always given. Where it is, it says once, few, many or a class for expanded clones.

D	J	size	V	length	CDR3	DNA
TRBD2	TRBJ2-1	-	TRBV5-6	14	CASSWGLALNEQFF	TGTGCCAGCAGCTGGGGACTAGCATTGAATGAGCAGTTCTTC
-	TRBJ2-4	few	TRBV25-1	17	CASSSLPPTETKNIQYF	TGTGCCAGCAGTTCCCTCCCCCCGACAGAGACCAAAAACATTCAGTACTTC
-	TRBJ2-5	-	TRBV12-3/TRBV12-4	11	CASSSRQTQYF	TGTGCCAGCAGTTCCCGGCAGACCCAGTACTTC
-	TRBJ2-3	-	TRBV5-6	14	CASSSLAPTDTQYF	TGTGCCAGCAGCTCTCTAGCCCCGACAGATACGCAGTATTTT
-	TRBJ2-1	many	TRBV7-9	13	CASMEDRYNEQFF	TGTGCCAGCATGGAGGACAGATACAATGAGCAGTTCTTC
-	TRBJ2-2	-	TRBV24-1	15	CATSDLGQGPGELFF	TGTGCCACCAGTGATTTGGGGCAGGGCCCCGGGGAGCTGTTTTTT
-	TRBJ2-3	few	TRBV24-1	16	CATSETTAASTDTQYF	TGTGCCACCAGTGAGACGACAGCAGCTAGCACAGATACGCAGTATTTT
TRBD2	TRBJ2-5	few	TRBV7-9	15	CASSPGTTPRETQYF	TGTGCCAGCAGCCCCGGGACTACCCCTCGAGAGACCCAGTACTTC
-	TRBJ2-3	few	TRBV4-2	14	CASSHPIQQDTQYF	TGTGCCAGCAGCCACCCCATTCAGCAAGATACGCAGTATTTT
-	TRBJ2-7	-	TRBV5-1	13	CASSYDSVYEQYF	TGCGCCAGCAGCTACGACAGTGTCTACGAGCAGTACTTC
TRBD1	TRBJ2-1	few	TRBV7-8	14	CASSLWTGTHEQFF	TGTGCCAGCAGCCTTTGGACAGGGACCCATGAGCAGTTCTTC
-	TRBJ2-7	many	TRBV29-1	14	CSVELQGGLYEQYF	TGCAGCGTTGAATTGCAGGGTGGGCTCTACGAGCAGTACTTC
TRBD1	TRBJ2-7	many	TRBV5-1	15	CASSLDRGISYEQYF	TGCGCCAGCAGCTTGGACAGGGGTATCTCCTACGAGCAGTACTTC
TRBD1	TRBJ2-1	many	TRBV7-2	16	CASSFSGTGINNEQFF	TGTGCCAGCAGCTTTTCCGGGACAGGTATCAACAATGAGCAGTTCTTC
TRBD2	TRBJ2-7	-	TRBV4-2	13	CASSPLGEGEQYF	TGTGCCAGCAGCCCCCTTGGGGAGGGGGAGCAGTACTTC
-	TRBJ2-1	-	TRBV4-3	14	CASSQFRTNNEQFF	TGCGCCAGCAGCCAATTTCGGACCAACAATGAGCAGTTCTTC
-	TRBJ1-1	-	TRBV30	15	CAWSGTYFMNTEAFF	TGTGCCTGGTCCGGGACATATTTCATGAACACTGAAGCTTTCTTT
-	TRBJ2-7	few	TRBV6-1	16	CASSELSSPSSYEQYF	TGTGCCAGCAGTGAACTGAGTTCTCCCAGCTCCTACGAGCAGTACTTC
TRBD1	TRBJ1-5	few	TRBV9	14	CASSETGAYQPQHF	TGTGCCAGCAGCGAGACAGGGGCCTATCAGCCCCAGCATTTT
-	TRBJ2-1	-	TRBV4-1	13	CASSLGEYNEQFF	TGCGCCAGCAGCCTGGGAGAATACAATGAGCAGTTCTTC
TRBD1	TRBJ2-3	-	TRBV5-6	14	CASSLQGASGTQYF	TGTGCCAGCAGCTTGCAGGGGGCCTCTGGTACGCAGTATTTT
-	TRBJ2-3	few	TRBV11-2	15	CASSFPGAGTDTQYF	TGTGCCAGCAGCTTCCCAGGGGCGGGCACAGATACGCAGTATTTT
TRBD2	TRBJ2-5	-	TRBV20-1	14	CSAPTSVYQETQYF	TGCAGTGCCCCGACTAGCGTCTACCAAGAGACCCAGTACTTC
TRBD1	TRBJ2-7	-	TRBV7-6	13	CASSYGTGYEQYF	TGTGCCAGCAGCTACGGGACAGGATACGAGCAGTACTTC
TRBD1	TRBJ2-1	few	TRBV29-1	15	CSVTGQGRPYNEQFF	TGCAGCGTTACAGGACAGGGAAGGCCCTACAATGAGCAGTTCTTC
TRBD2	TRBJ2-7	many	TRBV12-3/TRBV12-4	15	CASSLLAGVPYEQYF	TGTGCCAGCAGCCTACTAGCGGGAGTGCCCTACGAGCAGTACTTC
TRBD1	TRBJ2-1	-	TRBV3-1	15	CASSRPGTGTNEQFF	TGTGCCAGCAGCCGACCCGGGACAGGGACAAATGAGCAGTTCTTC
-	TRBJ2-4	few	TRBV7-9	17	CASSLVPVGLEKNIQYF	TGTGCCAGCAGCTTGGTCCCTGTCGGACTCGAAAAAAACATTCAGTACTTC
-	TRBJ2-5	few	TRBV7-8	13	CASSLSGMQTQYF	TGTGCCAGCAGCTTATCGGGTATGCAGACCCAGTACTTC